The clone carrying this TCR beta chain showed up just a few times. The ends lost 4 bases at V and 3 bases at J; junction bases unmatched: 3. The CDR3 length is 14 residues. Germline V CDR1 and CDR2: SGHRS, YFSETQ. These data belong to a study of CD8+ T cells in alopecia areata. Turning to the study itself: Each day, treated patients took oral tofacitinib twice, at 5 to 10 mg per dose.

The treatment denotes: oral pan-JAK inhibitor, 5-10 mg twice daily. The sequencing template was cDNA reverse transcribed from extracted RNA. The method was immunoSEQ multiplex PCR; TCRdb's version includes in-frame clones alone and lacks a portion of them. The sample shows about 270,000 clones, approximately 60% of them seen only once. The TCR comes from a human donor with alopecia areata. V usage is TRBV5-1 and J usage is TRBJ2-7; 11 nucleotides align to TRBD1. Sequencing used CD4+ T cells sorted from blood, obtained around week 54, from a patient treated with tofacitinib. CDR3 DNA: TGCGCCAGCAGCACCGGGACAGGGGGCTACGAGCAGTACTTC. It encodes CASSTGTGGYEQYF.